These 23 T cell receptor beta chains were all obtained from the same sample, sequenced in a study of identical twins. From the 5' RACE reads, TCRdb called clonotypes with MiXCR, one entry per CDR3 protein. The table has some 1,600,000 distinct CDR3 sequences, about 32% seen once. The specimen was cord blood. All receptors derive from a newborn girl in good health.

This clonotype was observed a few times. The chain combines TRBV20-1 with TRBJ2-7; TRBD2 agrees at 11 bases. CDR1 and CDR2 from the germline V gene are DFQATT and SNEGSKA (reference sequence). CDR3 size: 15 residues. CDR3 amino acids: CSATSGGRVTYEQYF. CDR3 DNA: TGCAGCGCAACTAGCGGGGGTCGCGTGACCTACGAGCAGTACTTC.

About this clonotype itself: A single base is all that separates this from a far larger clone, so a read error is likely. The chain employs TRBV11-2 and TRBJ2-1; 8 bases map to TRBD2. CDR1 and CDR2 from the germline V gene are SGHAT and FQNNGV. V trimming: 2 bases; J trimming: 0 bases; junction bases outside the gene matches: 3. This CDR3 has 16 residues. This chain's CDR3 is CASSLMSGSSYNEQFF. CDR3 nucleotides: TGTGCCAGCAGCTTAATGAGCGGGAGCTCCTACAATGAGCAGTTCTTC.

J is TRBJ2-7 and V is TRBV28; D call uncertain. V was trimmed by 6 bases and J by 2 bases, leaving 17 bases between them. Germline CDR1 is MDHEN and CDR2 is SYDVKM. This CDR3 contains 15 residues. CDR3 protein: CASSWVAGKTYEQYF. CDR3 nucleotides: TGTGCCAGCAGCTGGGTCGCAGGAAAAACCTACGAGCAGTACTTC.

The chain uses TRBV18 and TRBJ1-3; D gene uncertain. Germline V lookup: CDR1 KGHSH, CDR2 LQKENI. Trimming left V 8 bases short and J 0 bases short, with 11 bases between. CDR3 length: 14 amino acids. For the CDR3, the DNA is TGTGCCAGCAGTACAGATTACTCTGGAAACACCATATATTTT. This codes for CASSTDYSGNTIYF.

The chain links TRBV2 to TRBJ1-5; D not certain. V lost 5 bases to trimming and J lost 0 bases, with 17 bases between them. CDR1 and CDR2 from the germline V gene are SNHLY and FYNNEI. The CDR3 has 17 amino acids. The CDR3 is CASSQVDSPYSNQPQHF. The CDR3 nucleotides are TGTGCCAGCAGTCAAGTGGACTCTCCCTATAGCAATCAGCCCCAGCATTTT. Based on the CDR3 plus reference TRBV2 and TRBJ1-5, the full variable domain is EPEVTQTPSHQVTQMGQEVILRCVPISNHLYFYWYRQILGQKVEFLVSFYNNEISEKSEIFDDQFSVERPDGSNFTLKIRSTKLEDSAMYFCASSQVDSPYSNQPQHFGDGTRLSIL.

The sample holds a few counts of this clonotype. The V and J genes are TRBV27 and TRBJ2-7; the match to TRBD2 covers 11 bases. The CDR3 loop spans 13 amino acids. CDR1 is MNHEY and CDR2 is SMNVEV in the germline V gene (reference sequence). Losses at the gene ends were 3 bases for V and 7 bases for J; bases not matched to a gene: 2. In nucleotides, the CDR3 is TGTGCCAGCAGTTTGACTAGCGGGACTGAGCAGTACTTC. It translates to CASSLTSGTEQYF.

On this clonotype itself: Being one base from a much bigger clone, this may be a read error. The gene calls are TRBV29-1 and TRBJ2-1; D uncertain. Germline V gene lookup returns CDR1 SQVTM and CDR2 ANQGSEA. The germline V and J ends were trimmed by 7 bases and 7 bases, with 11 bases remaining between them. The CDR3 consists of 11 residues. The DNA for the CDR3 is TGCAGCGGTGAGACCCGGAATGAGCAGTTCTTC. This sequence encodes CSGETRNEQFF.

This clonotype was seen a few times. The genes are TRBV9 and TRBJ2-5, with no clear D. This CDR3 region has 13 residues. Trimming pared 3 bases from V and 11 bases from J, leaving 17 bases between. Germline assignment: CDR1 SGDLS and CDR2 YYNGEE. CDR3 coding DNA: TGTGCCAGCAGCGCTAGGACGTACAATGAGCAGTACTTC. It encodes CASSARTYNEQYF.

The chain combines TRBV12-3 or TRBV12-4 with TRBJ1-1, with TRBD1 as a possible D gene (5 bases). The CDR3 spans 14 residues. Trimming removed 3 bases at V and 5 bases at J, with 13 bases between. CDR3 DNA sequence: TGTGCCAGCAGTTTTTTGGGGGGAGGGACTGAAGCTTTCTTT. Translated: CASSFLGGGTEAFF.

This clonotype occurred a few times. V gene TRBV5-5 combines with J gene TRBJ1-1; D possibly corresponds to TRBD1 (6 bases). CDR3 size: 16 residues. Germline assignment: CDR1 SGHKS and CDR2 YYEKEE (reference sequence). V dropped 4 bases and J dropped 1 base, with 17 bases sitting between them. CDR3 DNA sequence: TGTGCCAGCAGCCGAACGGGGGGCTCGTGGAACACTGAAGCTTTCTTT. Its protein product is CASSRTGGSWNTEAFF.

The genes are TRBV10-3 and TRBJ2-7; 8 nucleotides agree with TRBD2. V shed 2 bases and J 3 bases; nucleotides not matched to a gene: 3. Germline assignment: CDR1 ENHRY and CDR2 SYGVKD. This CDR3 spans 14 amino acids. CDR3 protein: CAISEVRGVYEQYF. The CDR3, as DNA: TGTGCCATCAGTGAGGTGCGGGGGGTCTACGAGCAGTACTTC.

This clonotype was seen many times. V gene TRBV29-1 combines with J gene TRBJ2-7; 8 bases agree with TRBD1. The length of the CDR3 is 13 residues. Germline loops: CDR1 SQVTM, CDR2 ANQGSEA. After removal of 4 bases from V and 3 bases from J, the junction contained 5 bases not matched to a gene. CDR3 sequence: CSVGTGNSYEQYF. In DNA, the CDR3 is TGCAGCGTTGGGACAGGGAATAGCTACGAGCAGTACTTC.

The chain joins TRBV5-1 to TRBJ2-6; a weak D match, TRBD1 (5 bases). The germline V gene has CDR1 SGHRS and CDR2 YFSETQ. CDR3 length: 17 residues. The V gene lost 4 bases and the J gene lost 2 bases, with 16 bases spanning the gap. This CDR3 reads CASSTYRQSAGANVLTF. DNA of the CDR3: TGCGCCAGCAGCACATACAGGCAATCGGCTGGGGCCAACGTCCTGACTTTC.

This clonotype came up a few times. The rearrangement joins TRBV20-1 to TRBJ2-1; D gene uncertain. Germline V gene sequence: CDR1 DFQATT, CDR2 SNEGSKA (reference sequence). V was pared by 6 bases and J by 7 bases, with 16 bases between. The CDR3 runs 13 residues. The DNA for the CDR3 is TGCAGTGCGAGTACTGGGGTAGGGAATGAGCAGTTCTTC. It codes for CSASTGVGNEQFF.

The chain carries TRBV10-3 and TRBJ1-1; D remains unclear. The CDR3 runs 13 residues. CDR1 ENHRY and CDR2 SYGVKD come from the germline V gene. V was clipped by 10 bases and J by 10 bases, with 22 bases between them. The CDR3 spells CATNPVSPGGAFF. Here the CDR3 DNA reads TGTGCCACCAACCCAGTGTCCCCAGGTGGAGCTTTCTTT.

The J gene is TRBJ2-1, the V gene TRBV24-1, with 7 bases lining up with TRBD2. Germline CDR1 and CDR2: KGHDR and SFDVKD. This CDR3 has 17 residues. V dropped 1 base and J dropped 5; count of bases not matched to a gene: 10. CDR3 residues: CATSDFGGASGHNEQFF. The CDR3, as DNA: TGTGCCACCAGTGATTTTGGCGGAGCTAGCGGACACAATGAGCAGTTCTTC.

J is TRBJ2-7 and V is TRBV12-3 or TRBV12-4; 12 bases match TRBD1. Germline trimming cut 6 bases from V and 3 bases from J; bases unmatched to any gene: 9. The CDR3 runs 16 residues. The CDR3 spells CASRGTGGSLRYEQYF. Here the CDR3 DNA reads TGTGCCAGCAGGGGGACAGGGGGCAGTTTGCGCTACGAGCAGTACTTC.

This clonotype was recorded a few times. CDR3 in DNA: TGTGCCAGCAGTTTATCTGTCAGCTATGGCTACACCTTC. It codes for CASSLSVSYGYTF. The chain uses TRBV27 and TRBJ1-2; D gene ambiguous. The CDR3 has 13 residues. V was pared by 0 bases and J by 4 bases, with 6 bases between. The germline V gene has CDR1 MNHEY and CDR2 SMNVEV (reference sequence).

This clonotype was picked up many times. The chain is built from TRBV5-1 and TRBJ2-3; D unclear. Looked up from germline, CDR1 is SGHRS and CDR2 is YFSETQ. Trimming shortened V by 1 base and J by 2 bases, and 11 bases separated the two germline ends. This CDR3 comprises 15 residues. The CDR3 nucleotides read TGCGCCAGCAGCTTGTCTGGGCTCCCCACAGATACGCAGTATTTT. Translating it yields CASSLSGLPTDTQYF. Based on the CDR3 plus reference TRBV5-1 and TRBJ2-3, the full variable domain is KAGVTQTPRYLIKTRGQQVTLSCSPISGHRSVSWYQQTPGQGLQFLFEYFSETQRNKGNFPGRFSGRQFSNSRSEMNVSTLELGDSALYLCASSLSGLPTDTQYFGPGTRLTVL.

This clonotype has more than one count but fewer than ten. This rearrangement joins TRBV5-1 to TRBJ2-3, with D perhaps matching TRBD2 (6 bases). V dropped 0 bases and J dropped 5 bases, with 10 bases sitting between them. CDR3 length: 14 amino acids. The germline V gene has CDR1 SGHRS and CDR2 YFSETQ. The CDR3 sequence: CASSLEAGLDTQYF. Here the CDR3 DNA reads TGCGCCAGCAGCTTGGAGGCGGGGTTAGATACGCAGTATTTT.

This clonotype was seen more than once but under ten times. This chain connects TRBV24-1 to TRBJ2-3; 8 nucleotides agree with TRBD2. This CDR3 spans 15 amino acids. V trimming: 4 bases; J trimming: 4 bases; junction bases outside the gene matches: 6. Germline CDR1 KGHDR, CDR2 SFDVKD. The CDR3 sequence is CATSEPTGLADTQYF. Here the CDR3 DNA reads TGTGCCACCAGTGAACCGACGGGACTAGCAGATACGCAGTATTTT.

The rearrangement links TRBV12-3 or TRBV12-4 to TRBJ1-4, with D uncertain. V shed 3 bases and J shed 6 bases, with 11 bases lying between them. The CDR3 length is 14 residues. The CDR3 protein is CASSLRISDEKLFF. Written as DNA, the CDR3 is TGTGCCAGCAGTTTGAGGATATCTGATGAAAAACTGTTTTTT.

This clonotype appeared a few times. The J gene is TRBJ1-1, the V gene TRBV13; D gene ambiguous. V dropped 3 bases and J dropped 1 base, with 12 bases sitting between them. CDR1 is PRHDT, CDR2 FYEKMQ, per germline (reference sequence). This CDR3 region has 15 residues. CDR3 nucleotides: TGTGCCAGCAGCTTGGAGGGTAAGGGGAACACTGAAGCTTTCTTT. Protein product: CASSLEGKGNTEAFF.